This T cell receptor beta chain emerged from a study of siplizumab effects on memory and regulatory T cells. Study-level results: Roughly 80-96% of proliferating CD4+ or CD8+ clones lacked an assignable naive or memory phenotype.

TCRdb's copy holds only in-frame clones and misses some; the assay was immunoSEQ multiplex PCR. The data hold roughly 64,000 clones, with 90% to 97% observed a single time. Germline trimming cut 2 bases from V and 3 bases from J; bases unmatched to any gene: 1. The CDR3 totals 15 residues. Germline V gives CDR1 SGHNT, CDR2 YYREEE (reference sequence). This clone was detected only once. Its antigen is unidentified. The sequence was collected from a human donor in good health. The chain combines TRBV5-4 with TRBJ2-3; 12 positions agree with TRBD2. Source material: naive CD8+ T cells sorted from blood. CDR3 DNA sequence: TGTGCCAGCAGCTTCGGGACTAGCGGGACAGATACGCAGTATTTT. Its protein is CASSFGTSGTDTQYF.